Below are 23 T cell receptor beta chains sequenced from a single sample in a study of blood T cell repertoires in COVID-19. The protocol was immunoSEQ multiplex PCR, while the TCRdb copy is restricted to in-frame clones and leaves out a portion. The sample consists of 45,000 or so clones, about 88% of them appearing once. Sequencing used peripheral blood. These receptors were obtained from a middle-aged man with active COVID-19.

The chain is built from TRBV28 and TRBJ1-1; TRBD1 is a possible D gene (5 bases). Trimming removed 5 bases from V and 5 bases from J, with 24 bases in between. In germline, CDR1 is MDHEN, CDR2 SYDVKM. The CDR3 has 17 residues. CDR3 sequence: CASSRLGGGIFGTEAFF. The DNA for the CDR3 is TGTGCCAGCAGTCGGCTCGGGGGGGGTATTTTTGGTACTGAAGCTTTCTTT.

J is TRBJ2-5 and V is TRBV14; D ambiguous. The V end was cut by 2 bases, the J end by 4 bases, with 5 bases between. There are 12 residues in the CDR3. Germline values: CDR1 SGHDN, CDR2 FVKESK. For the CDR3, the DNA is TGTGCCAGCAGCCAATATCGAGAGACCCAGTACTTC. This encodes CASSQYRETQYF. The variable domain in full, with the rest retrieved from reference TRBV14 and TRBJ2-5, is EAGVTQFPSHSVIEKGQTVTLRCDPISGHDNLYWYRRVMGKEIKFLLHFVKESKQDESGMPNNRFLAERTGGTYSTLKVQPAELEDSGVYFCASSQYRETQYFGPGTRLLVL.

This rearrangement joins TRBV9 to TRBJ2-2, with 7 nucleotides matching TRBD1. Germline V gene data show CDR1 as SGDLS and CDR2 as YYNGEE. After removal of 3 bases from V and 1 base from J, the junction contained 3 bases not matched to a gene. CDR3 length: 15 amino acids. The CDR3 nucleotides are TGTGCCAGCAGCGCCCGGACAGGGAACACCGGGGAGCTGTTTTTT. Translating gives CASSARTGNTGELFF.

The V call is TRBV14, the J call TRBJ1-5; possibly TRBD1 for D (6 bases). Germline V gives CDR1 SGHDN, CDR2 FVKESK. Trimming removed 6 bases from V and 4 bases from J, with 10 bases in between. CDR3 length: 13 amino acids. The DNA for the CDR3 is TGTGCCAGCAGTATAACAGGGAATCAGCCCCAGCATTTT. Translated, it gives CASSITGNQPQHF.

This sequence joins TRBV4-1 and TRBJ2-7, with D uncertain. The V gene's germline CDR1 is MGHRA and CDR2 YSYEKL. The CDR3 has 13 amino acids. V was clipped by 1 base and J by 5 bases, with 9 bases between them. The chain's CDR3 is CASSQGFSDEQYF. As DNA, the CDR3 is TGCGCCAGCAGCCAAGGTTTCAGCGACGAGCAGTACTTC.

The chain uses TRBV3-1 (or the pseudogene TRBV3-2) and TRBJ1-2; D is perhaps TRBD1 (5 bases). Germline V gene lookup returns CDR1 LGHDT and CDR2 YNNKEL (reference sequence). CDR3 size: 16 residues. Trimming removed 0 bases from V and 6 bases from J, with 17 bases in between. This chain's CDR3 is CASSQDSSRQGNGYTF. The CDR3 DNA follows: TGTGCCAGCAGCCAAGATTCCTCCAGGCAGGGTAATGGCTACACCTTC.

The chain has TRBV5-8 and TRBJ2-7, with TRBD2 matching 12 bases. This CDR3 is built from 15 residues. Trimming cost V 5 bases and J 6 bases; bases outside gene matches: 9. Germline lookup yields CDR1 SGHTS and CDR2 YDEGEE. CDR3 region: CASRLLAGGSGEQYF. The CDR3 coding sequence is TGTGCCAGCAGGTTACTAGCGGGAGGTTCCGGCGAGCAGTACTTC.

This clone was counted once. The chain employs TRBV12-3 or TRBV12-4 and TRBJ1-3; D not certain. The CDR3 contains 13 residues. V was shortened by 7 bases and J by 1 base, with 8 bases between the two germline ends. CDR3 sequence (DNA): TGTGCCAGCAACACCGGGTCTGGAAACACCATATATTTT. It translates to CASNTGSGNTIYF.

This clone occurred once. This chain joins TRBV19 and TRBJ2-1; 9 bases align to TRBD2. V was pared by 6 bases and J by 7 bases, with 7 bases of the junction left unmatched. Germline-derived CDR1 and CDR2 are LNHDA and SQIVND (reference sequence). CDR3 length equals 14 residues. The CDR3 DNA reads TGTGCCAGTAGATTAGCGGGAGAGACAAATGAGCAGTTCTTC. Translating it yields CASRLAGETNEQFF.

Note on this clone: The sample has other DNA sequences that encode this CDR3 too. This chain uses TRBV7-9 with TRBJ1-1; D is possibly TRBD1 (6 bases). With 3 bases removed from V and 1 base from J, the gap between germline ends came to 6 bases. The germline CDR1 and CDR2 sequences are SEHNR and FQNEAQ (reference sequence). The CDR3 runs 13 residues. The CDR3 region is CASSLGQNTEAFF. The CDR3 DNA is TGTGCCAGCAGCTTGGGACAGAACACTGAAGCTTTCTTT. The full variable domain, completed using reference TRBV7-9 and TRBJ1-1, is DTGVSQNPRHKITKRGQNVTFRCDPISEHNRLYWYRQTLGQGPEFLTYFQNEAQLEKSRLLSDRFSAERPKGSFSTLEIQRTEQGDSAMYLCASSLGQNTEAFFGQGTRLTVV.

CDR3 residues: CASSHSTTGTVVQYF. The CDR3 DNA reads TGTGCCAGCAGCCACAGTACTACAGGGACGGTGGTGCAGTACTTC. The chain links TRBV14 to TRBJ2-7; TRBD1 is a possible D gene (6 bases). Germline CDR1 reads SGHDN; CDR2 reads FVKESK. The CDR3 runs to 15 residues. Trimming cost V 3 bases and J 9 bases, with 21 bases left between them.

The chain links TRBV7-2 to TRBJ2-1, with 7 bases aligning to TRBD2. The germline CDR1 and CDR2 sequences are SGHTA and FQGNSA. V gave up 1 base and J gave up 6 bases; unmatched junction bases: 3. The CDR3 consists of 14 residues. DNA for the CDR3: TGTGCCAGCAGCTTAGTATCGGGAGGCAATGAGCAGTTCTTC. Amino acids: CASSLVSGGNEQFF.

This chain joins TRBV29-1 and TRBJ2-1; a possible D gene is TRBD1 (5 bases). Germline CDR1 reads SQVTM; CDR2 reads ANQGSEA. The CDR3 consists of 14 residues. V gave up 2 bases and J gave up 2 bases, with 10 bases separating them. The chain's CDR3 is CSVEWQGTYNEQFF. CDR3 DNA: TGCAGCGTTGAATGGCAGGGAACCTACAATGAGCAGTTCTTC.

The chain is built from TRBV19 and TRBJ2-1, with 12 positions matching TRBD2. CDR1 is LNHDA and CDR2 is SQIVND in the germline V gene (reference sequence). This CDR3 comprises 17 residues. V shed 2 bases and J 7 bases; nucleotides not matched to a gene: 9. For the CDR3, the DNA is TGTGCCAGTAGTATAATCGCTAGCGGGAGGGCCGAAAATGAGCAGTTCTTC. Protein sequence: CASSIIASGRAENEQFF.

This clone was recorded a few times. This rearrangement joins TRBV24-1 to TRBJ2-3; no clear D gene. The germline V and J ends were trimmed by 4 bases and 0 bases, with 7 bases remaining between them. This CDR3 region has 14 residues. Germline V gives CDR1 KGHDR, CDR2 SFDVKD. The CDR3 DNA follows: TGTGCCACCAGTGACCGCACTAGCACAGATACGCAGTATTTT. Protein product: CATSDRTSTDTQYF.

The chain combines TRBV29-1 with TRBJ1-2; 7 nucleotides agree with TRBD1. J gave up 0 bases and V 5 bases, and 3 bases lay outside the gene matches. Germline V gives CDR1 SQVTM, CDR2 ANQGSEA. The CDR3 spans 13 residues. The CDR3 loop reads CSVQGGANYGYTF. In DNA, the CDR3 is TGCAGCGTTCAGGGGGGAGCTAACTATGGCTACACCTTC.

V is TRBV7-3 and J is TRBJ1-2, with TRBD1 matching 8 bases. Germline assignment: CDR1 SGHTA and CDR2 FQGTGA. The CDR3 runs 15 residues. The ends lost 5 bases at V and 4 bases at J; junction bases unmatched: 9. The CDR3 DNA is TGTGCCAGCAGCATCACCGGGACAGGAATCTATGGCTACACCTTC. The encoded protein is CASSITGTGIYGYTF.

The rearrangement links TRBV28 to TRBJ2-5; 9 bases agree with TRBD2. V lost 10 bases, J lost 5 bases, and 14 bases stayed unmatched. The CDR3 spans 15 residues. Germline V gene lookup returns CDR1 MDHEN and CDR2 SYDVKM. The CDR3 DNA follows: TGTGCCACAACGCCGGCGGGAGGGGGGGAGGAGACCCAGTACTTC. Its protein is CATTPAGGGEETQYF.

The chain combines TRBV13 with TRBJ1-2, with D perhaps TRBD1 (6 bases). The CDR3 sequence is 15 residues long. V lost 5 bases and J lost 0, with 13 bases in between. Germline V gene sequence: CDR1 PRHDT, CDR2 FYEKMQ (reference sequence). This CDR3 reads CASSTRQASNYGYTF. As DNA, the CDR3 is TGTGCCAGCAGCACGCGACAGGCTTCTAACTATGGCTACACCTTC.

V usage is TRBV18 and J usage is TRBJ2-7; 13 nucleotides line up with TRBD2. Germline values: CDR1 KGHSH, CDR2 LQKENI. The length of the CDR3 is 17 residues. Unmatched junction bases numbered 6, after V lost 2 bases and J lost 2 bases. CDR3 sequence (DNA): TGTGCCAGCTCACCAAGGGGACTAGCGGGGCCGACCTACGAGCAGTACTTC. As protein: CASSPRGLAGPTYEQYF.

V gene TRBV5-5 combines with J gene TRBJ1-5, with unresolved D. V lost 4 bases and J 0 bases, leaving 8 bases between the germline ends. The CDR3 loop spans 14 amino acids. Germline CDR1 is SGHKS and CDR2 is YYEKEE (reference sequence). CDR3 loop: CASSRLDSNQPQHF. The CDR3 DNA is TGTGCCAGCAGCAGACTCGATAGCAATCAGCCCCAGCATTTT.

This sequence joins TRBV6-5 and TRBJ1-5; 7 bases are a match to TRBD1. This CDR3 spans 14 amino acids. Trimming at V came to 5 bases and at J to 4 bases, leaving 5 bases not matched to a gene. CDR1 and CDR2 (germline): MNHEY, SVGAGI. The chain's CDR3 is CASSPHRGNQPQHF. DNA for the CDR3: TGTGCCAGCAGTCCCCACAGGGGAAATCAGCCCCAGCATTTT.

Here the CDR3 DNA reads TGTGCCAGCAGTTATTGGGGCAACGGCTACACCTTC. Amino acids: CASSYWGNGYTF. This chain connects TRBV6-5 to TRBJ1-2; a possible D gene is TRBD1 (5 bases). Germline loops: CDR1 MNHEY, CDR2 SVGAGI. V was clipped by 3 bases and J by 8 bases, with 10 bases between them. This CDR3 contains 12 residues.